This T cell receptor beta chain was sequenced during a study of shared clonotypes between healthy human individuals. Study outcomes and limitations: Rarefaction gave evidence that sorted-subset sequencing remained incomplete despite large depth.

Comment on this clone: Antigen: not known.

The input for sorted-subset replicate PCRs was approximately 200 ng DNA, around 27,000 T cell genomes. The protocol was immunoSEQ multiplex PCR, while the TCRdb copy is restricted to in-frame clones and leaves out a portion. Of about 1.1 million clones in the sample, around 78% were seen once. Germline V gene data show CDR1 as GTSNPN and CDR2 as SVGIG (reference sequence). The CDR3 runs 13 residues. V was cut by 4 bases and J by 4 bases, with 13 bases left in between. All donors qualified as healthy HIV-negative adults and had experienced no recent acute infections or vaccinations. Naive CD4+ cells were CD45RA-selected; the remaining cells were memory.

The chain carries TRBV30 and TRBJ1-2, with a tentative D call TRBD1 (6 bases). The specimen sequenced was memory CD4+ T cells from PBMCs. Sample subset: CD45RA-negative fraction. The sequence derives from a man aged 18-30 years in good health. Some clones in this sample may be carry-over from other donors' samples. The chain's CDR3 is CAWTLAGVYGYTF. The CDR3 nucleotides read TGTGCCTGGACACTTGCAGGGGTCTATGGCTACACCTTC.